A selection of T cell receptor beta chains follows, all from one sample in a study of blood T cell repertoires in COVID-19. TCRdb's copy holds only in-frame clones and misses some; the assay was immunoSEQ multiplex PCR. This table holds approximately 85,000 clones, roughly 90% found once. The sample was peripheral blood. Receptors were obtained from an elderly woman with active or convalescent COVID-19. CDR3s include the opening cysteine and the closing phenylalanine or tryptophan. D genes are given only for firm matches. Expanded clones are given a class, and other clones once, few, many or no size at all.

>TRBJ1-4|NA|TRBV28|NA
CASIEWQGSEKLFF
TGTGCCAGCATAGAGTGGCAGGGTAGCGAAAAACTGTTTTTT
>TRBJ2-7|NA|TRBV27|NA
CASSLFSTTPTYEQYF
TGTGCCAGCAGTTTGTTTTCCACCACCCCTACCTACGAGCAGTACTTC
>TRBJ1-2|TRBD1|TRBV19|NA
CASSDQGAGYGYTF
TGTGCCAGTAGTGATCAGGGGGCGGGCTATGGCTACACCTTC
>TRBJ2-2|TRBD2|TRBV7-2|few
CASSLGGRGGPGELFF
TGTGCCAGCAGCTTAGGGGGGAGGGGTGGCCCCGGGGAGCTGTTTTTT
>TRBJ2-7|TRBD1|TRBV11-3|NA
CASSAKDRGNYEQYF
TGTGCCAGCAGCGCCAAGGACAGGGGCAACTACGAGCAGTACTTC
>TRBJ2-7|TRBD1|TRBV11-2|NA
CASSWDRVGEQYF
TGTGCCAGCAGCTGGGACAGGGTGGGAGAGCAGTACTTC
>TRBJ2-1|NA|TRBV24-1|NA
CATSDDRQLNEQFF
TGTGCCACCAGTGATGACCGACAGCTCAATGAGCAGTTCTTC
>TRBJ2-7|NA|TRBV15|NA
CATSRAEGEQYF
TGTGCCACCAGCAGAGCGGAGGGCGAGCAGTACTTC
>TRBJ2-6|NA|TRBV28|once
CASSPPGTGANVLTF
TGTGCCAGCAGCCCCCCAGGGACTGGGGCCAACGTCCTGACTTTC
>TRBJ1-1|NA|TRBV5-5|once
CASSFALEGTMNTEAFF
TGTGCCAGCAGCTTTGCGTTGGAGGGGACTATGAACACTGAAGCTTTCTTT
>TRBJ1-1|NA|TRBV19|NA
CASSSFDSEAFF
TGTGCCAGTAGTTCGTTCGACAGTGAAGCTTTCTTT
>TRBJ2-3|TRBD1|TRBV6-4|NA
CASSLDLTGATDTQYF
TGTGCCAGCAGCCTCGATCTGACAGGGGCGACAGATACGCAGTATTTT
>TRBJ1-2|NA|TRBV6-4|NA
CASSGPSGRVYGYTF
TGTGCCAGCAGTGGTCCTTCGGGGAGGGTCTATGGCTACACCTTC
>TRBJ1-1|NA|TRBV2|NA
CASRRSPPISGMNTEAFF
TGTGCCAGCAGAAGGTCTCCGCCAATATCAGGGATGAACACTGAAGCTTTCTTT
>TRBJ2-2|TRBD1|TRBV27|NA
CASRGQGANTGELFF
TGTGCCAGCAGAGGACAGGGGGCGAACACCGGGGAGCTGTTTTTT
>TRBJ2-2|TRBD2|TRBV11-2|NA
CASRGAGGTGELFF
TGTGCCAGCAGGGGAGCGGGAGGCACCGGGGAGCTGTTTTTT
>TRBJ1-6|NA|TRBV7-2|once
CASSFNLGNNSPLHF
TGTGCCAGCAGCTTCAATCTAGGCAATAATTCACCCCTCCACTTT
>TRBJ2-5|NA|TRBV4-3|once
CASSQASGETQYF
TGCGCCAGCAGCCAAGCCTCAGGGGAGACCCAGTACTTC